There are many counts of the clone carrying this TCR beta chain. Antigen unknown. This sample is part of a study of CD8 T cells in ankylosing spondylitis. Study-wide results and limits: Disease-linked clones, CD8+, were relatively rare in peripheral blood. Disease-linked clones reportedly showed significant enrichment in matched ankylosing spondylitis synovial fluid. Earlier authors reported some of these motif variants in reactive arthritis synovial fluid and blood.

The authors made TCR beta libraries by quantitative 5'-RACE with molecular barcodes. TCRdb re-analysed the 5' RACE reads in MiXCR, keeping a single row per CDR3 protein. Here the sample spans about 280,000 distinct CDR3 sequences, around 20% being singletons. The CDR3 contains 15 residues. Trimming shortened V by 4 bases and J by 3 bases, and 18 bases separated the two germline ends. Germline CDR1 is DFQATT and CDR2 is SNEGSKA (reference sequence). The rearrangement joins TRBV20-1 to TRBJ2-5; D might be TRBD2 (6 bases). The sequenced sample was blood, either unsorted or a sorted T cell fraction (not recorded which). The clonotype originates from a male donor with ankylosing spondylitis or in good health (not recorded which). Here the CDR3 reads CSATRGNGGEETQYF. The CDR3 DNA reads as TGCAGTGCTACCCGAGGGAACGGGGGTGAAGAGACCCAGTACTTC.